A selection of T cell receptor beta chains follows, all from one sample in a study of T cells in Graves' hyperthyroidism and ophthalmopathy. Each CDR3 protein gets one entry after TCRdb re-called the multiplex PCR reads with MiXCR. The table lists approximately 610,000 distinct CDR3 sequences, approximately 15% of them singletons. The sequenced material came from blood. The receptors shown here come from a woman younger than 30 with Graves' hyperthyroidism. Each CDR3 is given with its conserved first and last residue. The D gene is left open where the match is weak. Clone size is given for some rows only: seen once, a few or many times, or a class if the clone is expanded.

J | V | D | size | CDR3 | DNA
TRBJ1-1 | TRBV29-1 | . | many | CSVGADAITEAFF | TGCAGCGTTGGGGCCGACGCAATAACTGAAGCTTTCTTT
TRBJ1-2 | TRBV10-2 | TRBD1 | many | CASSVGQDNYGYTF | TGCGCCAGCAGTGTGGGACAGGATAACTATGGCTACACCTTC
TRBJ2-7 | TRBV20-1 | . | many | CSARVFSKPYEQYF | TGCAGTGCTAGAGTGTTCTCAAAACCCTACGAGCAGTACTTC
TRBJ1-5 | TRBV9 | . | many | CASSVDGRNQPQHF | TGTGCCAGCAGCGTAGATGGCCGCAATCAGCCCCAGCATTTT
TRBJ2-3 | TRBV20-1 | . | . | CSARVSPRASTDTQYF | TGCAGTGCTAGAGTAAGCCCCCGGGCCTCCACAGATACGCAGTATTTT
TRBJ2-7 | TRBV5-1 | . | many | CASSRDTNSYEQYF | TGCGCCAGCAGCCGGGACACCAACTCCTACGAGCAGTACTTC
TRBJ1-5 | TRBV18 | . | many | CASSPRPLQPQHF | TGTGCCAGCTCACCACGGCCACTTCAGCCCCAGCATTTT
TRBJ2-1 | TRBV7-8 | . | few | CASSFLLNEQFF | TGTGCCAGCAGCTTCCTTTTGAATGAGCAGTTCTTC
TRBJ2-7 | TRBV28 | . | few | CASSRETYEQYF | TGTGCCAGCTCTCGCGAAACCTACGAGCAGTACTTC
TRBJ2-7 | TRBV20-1 | . | few | CSASMEGGSYEQYF | TGCAGTGCTAGTATGGAGGGGGGCTCCTACGAGCAGTACTTC
TRBJ1-1 | TRBV7-6 | . | many | CASSLARGAEAFF | TGTGCCAGCAGCTTAGCCAGAGGGGCTGAAGCTTTCTTT
TRBJ2-1 | TRBV15 | . | many | CATSRGVVRNEQFF | TGTGCCACCAGCAGAGGTGTAGTGAGGAATGAGCAGTTCTTC
TRBJ2-7 | TRBV7-3 | TRBD1 | . | CASSFDRGTGEQYF | TGTGCCAGCAGCTTTGACAGGGGAACCGGCGAGCAGTACTTC